This is a list of T cell receptor beta chains from one sample in a study of T cell repertoires in cytomegalovirus infection. No antigen has been identified for these receptors. TCRdb re-called the reads with MiXCR, one entry per CDR3 protein. The repertoire consists of approximately 300,000 distinct CDR3 sequences, with approximately 32% occurring once and the leading ten covering approximately 20%. This specimen was cultured PBMCs, taken from culture after CMV antigen stimulation. These receptors were collected from a human donor in good health (CMV status not recorded). Some clones in this sample may be carry-over from other donors' samples. Both conserved end residues are part of each CDR3.

J gene,V gene,CDR3 protein
TRBJ1-2,TRBV11-2,CASSLEPGIYGYTF
TRBJ1-2,TRBV28,CASSLALQGAGYGYTF
TRBJ2-1,TRBV7-9,CASSLSETSGNEQFF
TRBJ1-5,TRBV4-2,CASSQGQGLGDQPQHF
TRBJ2-3,TRBV10-3,CASGSRTDTQYF
TRBJ1-4,TRBV11-2,CASSSVPRGEPQTNEKLFF
TRBJ2-5,TRBV6-6,CASGGGAGGEETQYF
TRBJ2-5,TRBV20-1,CSARDLRGQLLETQYF
TRBJ2-2,TRBV12-5,CASGAGLVTNTGELFF
TRBJ1-6,TRBV4-2,CASSQDRETPLHF
TRBJ2-1,TRBV6-6,CASSWDSDQFF
TRBJ2-3,TRBV7-2,CASSLAPWSVPSTDTQYF
TRBJ1-2,TRBV11-2,CASSSRTGIGYTF
TRBJ2-1,TRBV7-3,CASSLLADGHEQFF
TRBJ1-2,TRBV10-3,CAIRTGTAEIGYGYTF
TRBJ1-4,TRBV7-6,CASSSRQDHEKLFF
TRBJ2-1,TRBV7-2,CASRSSGSSHNEQFF
TRBJ1-2,TRBV20-1,CSASRTGGIGYTF
TRBJ2-7,TRBV27,CASSSPTTHYEQYF
TRBJ2-1,TRBV11-2,CASSPRLAGVYNEQFF
TRBJ2-1,TRBV7-9,CASRSRVGGQGAYNEQFF
TRBJ1-4,TRBV7-6,CASTRLYATNEKLFF
TRBJ2-3,TRBV6-1,CASSELKGGDTQYF
TRBJ1-2,TRBV20-1,CSAPDDYGYTF
TRBJ1-5,TRBV7-9,CASSHSGQQNQPQHF
TRBJ1-1,TRBV3-1,CASRDTNTEAFF
TRBJ1-2,TRBV10-3,CAISESAAQDYGYTF
TRBJ1-2,TRBV5-4,CASRLWDRLIGGYTF
TRBJ2-3,TRBV6-4,CASSVDSSRGADTQYF
TRBJ2-3,TRBV7-4,CASSLVRGTDTQYF
TRBJ1-2,TRBV6-6,CASSYSRQNYGYTF
TRBJ1-5,TRBV19,CASSNQVLHSNQPQHF
TRBJ1-6,TRBV7-3,CASSLDSYNSPHHF
TRBJ1-6,TRBV2,CASSGGYISPLHF
TRBJ1-4,TRBV27,CASSRVLWTGRSLATNEKLFF
TRBJ1-6,TRBV7-9,CASSPGTSPLHF
TRBJ1-2,TRBV7-9,CASSPTDANYGYTF
TRBJ2-1,TRBV6-1,CASSRSSGLNEQFF
TRBJ1-2,TRBV28,CASTLGQLPGYTF
TRBJ1-6,TRBV6-1,CASSVMGQGQSPLHF
TRBJ1-1,TRBV11-2,CASSPLGGGGGNTEAFF
TRBJ2-5,TRBV6-5,CASTMSDQETQYF
TRBJ2-1,TRBV30,CAWRRSHLYNEQFF
TRBJ2-6,TRBV7-9,CASSLGMYGGTGANVLTF
TRBJ2-7,TRBV10-2,CASSRTRNEQYF
TRBJ1-1,TRBV28,CASSLGRYTEAFF
TRBJ1-3,TRBV6-1,CATSGRNTIYF
TRBJ1-1,TRBV20-1,CSATLLRGNTEAFF
TRBJ2-5,TRBV11-3,CASSARAGQETQYF
TRBJ1-4,TRBV7-2,CASSTRQAEKLFF
TRBJ2-5,TRBV5-4,CASSPAGTGGGETQYF
TRBJ1-1,TRBV7-9,CASSLEFPAEAFF
TRBJ2-5,TRBV6-4,CASSDGGSETQYF
TRBJ2-2,TRBV29-1,CSVPRGSHTGELFF